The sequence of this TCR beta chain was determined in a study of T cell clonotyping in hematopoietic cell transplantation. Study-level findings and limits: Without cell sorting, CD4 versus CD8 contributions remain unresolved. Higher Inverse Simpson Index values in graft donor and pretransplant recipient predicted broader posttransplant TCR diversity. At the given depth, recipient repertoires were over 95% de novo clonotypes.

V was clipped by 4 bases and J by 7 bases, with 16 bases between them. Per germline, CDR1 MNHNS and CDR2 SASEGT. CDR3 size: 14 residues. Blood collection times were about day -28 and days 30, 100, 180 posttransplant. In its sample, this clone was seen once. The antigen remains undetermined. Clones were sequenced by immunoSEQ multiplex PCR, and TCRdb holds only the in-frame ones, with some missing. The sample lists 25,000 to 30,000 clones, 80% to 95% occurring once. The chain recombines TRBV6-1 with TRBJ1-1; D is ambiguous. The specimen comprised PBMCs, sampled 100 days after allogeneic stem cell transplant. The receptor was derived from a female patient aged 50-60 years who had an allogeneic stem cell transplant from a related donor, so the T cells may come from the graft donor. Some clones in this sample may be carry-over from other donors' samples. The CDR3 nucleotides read TGTGCCAGCAGTGCGGGGTCCCGGGCCTATGAAGCTTTCTTT. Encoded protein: CASSAGSRAYEAFF.